This entry features one T cell receptor (beta chain) sequence. Its antigen is unidentified. These data originate in a study of blood T cells in healthy people across ages. Study background: Through template switching, about one barcoded beta molecule was captured per two T cells, as measured in model experiments.

Combining a sample-barcoded 5' primer with a J-beta primer mix, a second PCR ran for roughly 7 to 11 cycles. Using its own MiXCR run on the 5' RACE reads, TCRdb lists one record per CDR3 protein. The sample holds fewer than 900,000 distinct CDR3 sequences, approximately 39% seen once. Donors were systemically healthy Caucasian individuals from Russia aged about 6 to 100 years. Points from the study as a whole: The percentage of naive T cells correlated strongly with TCR beta diversity. With unsorted PBMCs, a conclusive comparison of naive versus antigen-experienced cells was not possible.

The CDR3 runs to 12 residues. V dropped 1 base and J dropped 7 bases, with 10 bases sitting between them. Germline loops: CDR1 DFQATT, CDR2 SNEGSKA (reference sequence). The specimen sequenced was blood. V usage is TRBV20-1 and J usage is TRBJ1-2; the D gene is possibly TRBD1 (5 bases). The clonotype originates from a woman aged 55-69 years in good health. CDR3 region: CSARVGGGGYTF. CDR3 DNA sequence: TGCAGTGCTAGAGTGGGGGGTGGTGGCTACACCTTC.